This T cell receptor beta chain originates from a study of blood T cells in healthy people across ages. The CDR3 runs 15 residues. The germline V and J ends were trimmed by 3 bases and 5 bases, with 17 bases remaining between them. CDR1 is SGHRS, CDR2 YFSETQ, per germline. Each individual donor underwent a draw of roughly 10 milliliters of peripheral blood. Whenever a sample was processed, at least 6.5 million PBMCs were isolated. Every sample gave at least 6 micrograms of total RNA when it was extracted. Findings and limits, study-wide: The study regarded diversity estimates from one million T cells as underestimates.

Together with a sample-barcoded 5' primer, a J-beta primer mix was included in a second PCR lasting roughly 7 to 11 cycles. MiXCR was run by TCRdb on the 5' RACE reads, yielding one entry per CDR3 protein. The sample holds a few hundred thousand distinct CDR3 sequences; 25% to 30% are singletons and the top ten take around 18%. This clonotype was detected many times. The antigen is not known. The V gene is TRBV5-1, the J gene TRBJ2-5; D is unclear. The origin of this receptor is an older woman in good health. Material: blood. The CDR3 spells CASSSLSTARETQYF. DNA for the CDR3: TGCGCCAGCAGCTCACTCAGCACCGCCCGCGAGACCCAGTACTTC.